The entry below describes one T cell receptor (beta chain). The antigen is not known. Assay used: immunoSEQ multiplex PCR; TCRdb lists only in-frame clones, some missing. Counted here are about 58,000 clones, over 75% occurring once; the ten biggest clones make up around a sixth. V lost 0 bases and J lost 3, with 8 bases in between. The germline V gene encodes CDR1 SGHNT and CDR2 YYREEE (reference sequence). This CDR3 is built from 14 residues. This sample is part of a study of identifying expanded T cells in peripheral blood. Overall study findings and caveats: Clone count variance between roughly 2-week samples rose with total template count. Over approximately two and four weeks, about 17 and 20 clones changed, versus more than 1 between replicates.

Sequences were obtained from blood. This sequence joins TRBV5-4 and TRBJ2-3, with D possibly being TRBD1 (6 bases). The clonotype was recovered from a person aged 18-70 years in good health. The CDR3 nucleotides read TGTGCCAGCAGCTTGGGAACAGGGACAGATACGCAGTATTTT. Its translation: CASSLGTGTDTQYF.